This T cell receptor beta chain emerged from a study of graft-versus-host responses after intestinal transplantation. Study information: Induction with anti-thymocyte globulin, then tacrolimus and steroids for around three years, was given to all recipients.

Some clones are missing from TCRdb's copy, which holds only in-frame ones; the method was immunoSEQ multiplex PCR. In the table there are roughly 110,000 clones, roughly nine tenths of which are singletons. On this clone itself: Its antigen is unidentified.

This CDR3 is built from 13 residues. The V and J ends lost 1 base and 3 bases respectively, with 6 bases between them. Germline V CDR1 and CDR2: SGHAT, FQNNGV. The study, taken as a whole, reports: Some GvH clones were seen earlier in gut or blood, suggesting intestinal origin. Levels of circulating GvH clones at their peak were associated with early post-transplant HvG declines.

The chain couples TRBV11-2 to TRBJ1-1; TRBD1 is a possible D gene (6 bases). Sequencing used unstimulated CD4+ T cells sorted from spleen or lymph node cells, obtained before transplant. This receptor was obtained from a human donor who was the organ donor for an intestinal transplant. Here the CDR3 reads CASSLGTDTEAFF. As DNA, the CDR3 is TGTGCCAGCAGCTTAGGGACAGACACTGAAGCTTTCTTT.